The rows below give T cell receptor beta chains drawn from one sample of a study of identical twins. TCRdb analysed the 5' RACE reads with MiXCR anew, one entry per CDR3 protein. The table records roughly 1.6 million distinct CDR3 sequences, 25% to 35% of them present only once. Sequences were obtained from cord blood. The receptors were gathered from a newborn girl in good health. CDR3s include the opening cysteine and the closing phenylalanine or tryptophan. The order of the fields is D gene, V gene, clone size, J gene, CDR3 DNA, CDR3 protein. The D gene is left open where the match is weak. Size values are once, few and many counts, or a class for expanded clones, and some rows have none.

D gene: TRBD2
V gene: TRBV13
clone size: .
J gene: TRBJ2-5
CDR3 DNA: TGTGCCAGCAGCTTTCGACTAGCGGGGCGGGGAGAGACCCAGTACTTC
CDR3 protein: CASSFRLAGRGETQYF

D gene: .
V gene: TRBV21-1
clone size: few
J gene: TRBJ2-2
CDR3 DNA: TGTGACAGGGGGACCGGGGAGCTGTTTTTT
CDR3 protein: CDRGTGELFF

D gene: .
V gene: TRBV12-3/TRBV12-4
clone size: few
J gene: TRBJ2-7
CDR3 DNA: TGTGCCAGCAGTCCTCCCCACAGGCTATCCTACGAGCAGTACTTC
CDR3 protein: CASSPPHRLSYEQYF

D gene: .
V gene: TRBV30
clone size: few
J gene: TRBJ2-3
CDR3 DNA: TGTGCCTGGAGTGTACTACAGAGCTCTCCGGGCACAGATACGCAGTATTTT
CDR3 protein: CAWSVLQSSPGTDTQYF

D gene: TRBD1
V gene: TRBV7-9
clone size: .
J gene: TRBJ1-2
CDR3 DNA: TGTGCCAGCAGCGAGACGGGACAGGGTTACTACACCTTC
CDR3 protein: CASSETGQGYYTF

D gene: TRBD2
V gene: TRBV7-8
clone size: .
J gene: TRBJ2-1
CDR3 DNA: TGTGCCAGCAGCCGAAGCGGGGGGATAACCTACAATGAGCAGTTCTTC
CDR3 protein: CASSRSGGITYNEQFF

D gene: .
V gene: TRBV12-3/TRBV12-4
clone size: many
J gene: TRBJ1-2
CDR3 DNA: TGTGCCAGCAGTCCCATGCGGGCCTATGGCTACACCTTC
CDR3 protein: CASSPMRAYGYTF

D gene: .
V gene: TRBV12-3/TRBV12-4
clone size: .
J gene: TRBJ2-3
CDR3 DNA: TGTGCCAGCAGTGCGCTAAAGAATACAGATACGCAGTATTTT
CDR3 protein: CASSALKNTDTQYF

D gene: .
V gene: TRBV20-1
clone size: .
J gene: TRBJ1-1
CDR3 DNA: TGCAGTGCTAGTGCAAGGAACACTGAAGCTTTCTTT
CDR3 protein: CSASARNTEAFF

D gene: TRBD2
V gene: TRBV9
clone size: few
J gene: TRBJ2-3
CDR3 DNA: TGTGCCAGCAGCGGGTCCGGGACTAGAGTAGATACGCAGTATTTT
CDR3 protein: CASSGSGTRVDTQYF

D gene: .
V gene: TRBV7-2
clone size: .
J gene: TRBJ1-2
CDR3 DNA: TGTGCCAGCAGCTTAAAGGCAGGGTCCTATGGCTACACCTTC
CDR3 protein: CASSLKAGSYGYTF

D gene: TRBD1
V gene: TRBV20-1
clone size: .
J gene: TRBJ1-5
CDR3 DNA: TGCAGTGCTAGGCTACAGGGGGTTAGCAATCAGCCCCAGCATTTT
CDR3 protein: CSARLQGVSNQPQHF

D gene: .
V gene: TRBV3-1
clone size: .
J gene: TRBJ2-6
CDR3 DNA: TGTGCCAGCAGCCATGGGACCTCTGGGGCCAACGTCCTGACTTTC
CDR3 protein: CASSHGTSGANVLTF

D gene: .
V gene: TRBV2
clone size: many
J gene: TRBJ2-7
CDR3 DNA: TGTGCCAGCAGCGTCGTTTCCTACGAGCAGTACTTC
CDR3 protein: CASSVVSYEQYF

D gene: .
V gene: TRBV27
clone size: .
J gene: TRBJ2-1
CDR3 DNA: TGTGCCAGCAGTTCCGCCCCCCCAGCAGCCTACAGACTCAGGCGCTACAATGAGCAGTTCTTC
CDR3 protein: CASSSAPPAAYRLRRYNEQFF

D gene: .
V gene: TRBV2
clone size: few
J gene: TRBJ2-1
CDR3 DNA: TGTGCCAGCCCGATTGGGCTGGGGGGAGATGAGCAGTTCTTC
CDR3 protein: CASPIGLGGDEQFF

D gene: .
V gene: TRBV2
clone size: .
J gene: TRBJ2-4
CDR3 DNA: TGTGCCAGCAGTGATCACCAGCGGCAGTACTTC
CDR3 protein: CASSDHQRQYF

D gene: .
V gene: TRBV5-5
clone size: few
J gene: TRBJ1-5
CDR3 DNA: TGTGCCAGCAGCTACCAGGGAGGGGATCAGCCCCAGCATTTT
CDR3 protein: CASSYQGGDQPQHF

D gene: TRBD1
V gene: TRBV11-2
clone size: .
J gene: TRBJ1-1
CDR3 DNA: TGTGCCAGCAGCGGCGGGACAGGGGGCTTCACTGAAGCTTTCTTT
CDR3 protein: CASSGGTGGFTEAFF

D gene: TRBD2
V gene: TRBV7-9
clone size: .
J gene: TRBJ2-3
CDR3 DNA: TGTGCCAGCAGCTTGGGAGGGCCTGGGAATACGCAGTATTTT
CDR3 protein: CASSLGGPGNTQYF